Listed here are 5 T cell receptor beta chains from one sample, sequenced in a study of T cell clonality in common variable immunodeficiency. This table comes from immunoSEQ multiplex PCR, and its TCRdb copy is limited to in-frame clones, with some not included. The table lists 35,000 to 50,000 clones, with no singletons. Specimen: peripheral blood mononuclear cells. The receptors derive from a person aged 18 to 75 in good health.

This clone has ten or more counts. From the germline J gene comes the end of the CDR3, since the read stops 3 residues before it. The J gene is TRBJ2-7, the V gene TRBV19; a weak D match, TRBD2 (5 bases). Trimming removed 3 bases at V and 0 bases at J, with 9 bases between. This CDR3 has 14 residues. Germline values: CDR1 LNHDA, CDR2 SQIVND (reference sequence). Incomplete CDR3 DNA: TGTGCCAGTAGTATGAGGGTACCCTCCTACGAG. This codes for CASSMRVPSYE. The full-length CDR3 reads as CASSMRVPSYEQYF.

This clone has ten or more counts. CDR3 DNA (partial): TGTGCCAGCTCACCCAGGACAGGGGTAGTAAATTCACCC. This sequence encodes CASSPRTGVVNSP. The whole CDR3 protein is CASSPRTGVVNSPLHF. The chain employs TRBV18 and TRBJ1-6, with 9 positions matching TRBD1. The read terminates 3 residues ahead of where the CDR3 ends, so the germline J gene completes it. V lost 3 bases, J lost 7 bases, and 7 bases stayed unmatched. Germline V CDR1 and CDR2: KGHSH, LQKENI. The CDR3 is 16 amino acids.

This clone was counted at least ten times. The DNA read from the CDR3 is TGTGCCAGCAGACCACAGCCAAAAGATGAG. Protein product: CASRPQPKDE. The entire CDR3 protein is CASRPQPKDEQFF. V is TRBV28 and J is TRBJ2-1; D is ambiguous. Read coverage stops 3 residues before the CDR3 terminus; the germline J gene supplies the remainder. The germline V gene encodes CDR1 MDHEN and CDR2 SYDVKM. The CDR3 is 13 residues long. V was shortened by 6 bases and J by 8 bases, with 14 bases between the two germline ends.

This clone was recorded many times. Coverage ceases 3 residues before the CDR3 finishes, and the germline J gene fills in the end. V usage is TRBV6-2 or TRBV6-3 and J usage is TRBJ2-7, with a tentative D call TRBD2 (5 bases). The germline V gene encodes CDR1 MNHEY and CDR2 SVGEGT. Trimming cost V 8 bases and J 2 bases, with 19 bases left between them. This CDR3 is built from 15 residues. This CDR3 reads CASPTGWRGTYEQYF. The covered CDR3 bases are TGTGCCAGCCCTACGGGGTGGAGAGGGACCTACGAG.

This clone has at least ten counts. The read is 3 residues too short to cover the CDR3 end, so that end is filled in from the germline J gene. The chain recombines TRBV5-1 with TRBJ1-4, with 8 bases matching TRBD1. From germline, CDR1 is SGHRS and CDR2 YFSETQ. J was trimmed by 4 bases and V by 4 bases; bases with no gene match: 9. The CDR3 has 16 amino acids. The CDR3 protein is CASSIQGAQDNEKLFF. The CDR3 bases that were read are TGCGCCAGCAGCATCCAGGGGGCGCAGGATAATGAAAAA. The full variable domain, rest sourced from reference TRBV5-1 and TRBJ1-4, is KAGVTQTPRYLIKTRGQQVTLSCSPISGHRSVSWYQQTPGQGLQFLFEYFSETQRNKGNFPGRFSGRQFSNSRSEMNVSTLELGDSALYLCASSIQGAQDNEKLFFGSGTQLSVL.